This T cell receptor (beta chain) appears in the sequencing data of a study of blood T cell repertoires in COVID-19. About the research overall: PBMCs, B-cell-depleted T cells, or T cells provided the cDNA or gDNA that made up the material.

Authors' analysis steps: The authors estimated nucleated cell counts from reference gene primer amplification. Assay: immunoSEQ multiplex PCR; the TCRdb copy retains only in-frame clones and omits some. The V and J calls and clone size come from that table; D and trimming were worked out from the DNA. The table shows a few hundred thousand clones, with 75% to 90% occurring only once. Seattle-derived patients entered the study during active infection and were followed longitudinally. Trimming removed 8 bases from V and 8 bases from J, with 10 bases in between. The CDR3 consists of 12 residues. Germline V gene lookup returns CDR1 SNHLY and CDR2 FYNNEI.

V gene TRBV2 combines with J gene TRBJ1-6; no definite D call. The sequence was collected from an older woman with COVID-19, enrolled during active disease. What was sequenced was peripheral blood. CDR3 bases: TGTGCCAGCGAGGCGAGGGATTCACCCCTCCACTTT. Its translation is CASEARDSPLHF.